What follows are 15 T cell receptor beta chains derived from one specimen sequenced in a study of T cell responses to AZD1222 COVID-19 vaccine. TCRdb's table, derived via immunoSEQ multiplex PCR, lists solely in-frame clones and lacks some. The sample includes some 180,000 clones, around nine tenths of them seen just once. Sample: peripheral blood, taken on day 0 of AZD1222 vaccination. These receptors came from an adult in good health.

The rearrangement links TRBV5-1 to TRBJ1-1, with D maybe TRBD1 (5 bases). Germline values: CDR1 SGHRS, CDR2 YFSETQ. CDR3 length equals 14 residues. Between the trimmed V and J ends, which lost 3 bases and 0 bases, there was a span of 9 bases. CDR3 sequence (DNA): TGCGCCAGCAGCTCCGACAGCATGAACACTGAAGCTTTCTTT. Translation: CASSSDSMNTEAFF.

The chain combines TRBV19 with TRBJ1-1; TRBD1 matches 8 bases. Trimming at V came to 6 bases and at J to 1 base, leaving 7 bases not matched to a gene. Germline CDR1 LNHDA, CDR2 SQIVND (reference sequence). This CDR3 spans 15 amino acids. The CDR3 protein is CASSPGGGRNTEAFF. DNA for the CDR3: TGTGCCAGTAGCCCAGGGGGCGGGCGGAACACTGAAGCTTTCTTT.

This sequence joins TRBV30 and TRBJ2-7; tentative D call: TRBD2 (6 bases). The CDR3 sequence is 13 residues long. Trimming removed 8 bases from V and 0 bases from J, with 14 bases in between. Germline V gene lookup returns CDR1 GTSNPN and CDR2 SVGIG (reference sequence). The CDR3 region is CAGGAGTSYEQYF. The CDR3 DNA reads TGTGCCGGCGGGGCAGGGACCTCCTACGAGCAGTACTTC.

The V call is TRBV5-1, the J call TRBJ2-3; D gene unclear. The ends were cut back, 0 bases at V and 2 bases at J, with 10 bases in the middle. The CDR3 is 15 amino acids. Germline V lookup: CDR1 SGHRS, CDR2 YFSETQ. The CDR3 region is CASSLGSTFTDTQYF. The CDR3 nucleotides are TGCGCCAGCAGCTTGGGGAGTACATTCACAGATACGCAGTATTTT.

The CDR3 DNA is TGTGCCAGCAGCCGGGGGAGGGCGGGGGGCACTGAAGCTTTCTTT. This sequence encodes CASSRGRAGGTEAFF. The chain employs TRBV7-8 and TRBJ1-1; a possible D gene is TRBD1 (5 bases). Trimming cost V 5 bases and J 4 bases, with 17 bases left between them. Per the germline V gene, CDR1 is SGHVS and CDR2 is FQNEAQ. This CDR3 region has 15 residues.

This chain joins TRBV11-2 and TRBJ2-1; 10 bases fit TRBD1. This CDR3 contains 15 residues. With 3 bases clipped from V and 7 bases from J, the junction kept 6 bases outside the gene matches. From germline, CDR1 is SGHAT and CDR2 FQNNGV. CDR3 in amino acids: CASSFLGTGVNEQFF. The CDR3, as DNA: TGTGCCAGCAGCTTCCTCGGGACAGGGGTAAATGAGCAGTTCTTC.

V is TRBV15 and J is TRBJ2-3, with D hard to call. V dropped 0 bases and J dropped 8 bases, with 12 bases sitting between them. This CDR3 comprises 14 residues. Germline-derived CDR1 and CDR2 are LNHNV and YYDKDF (reference sequence). CDR3 amino acids: CATSRDSRRGTQYF. The CDR3 DNA follows: TGTGCCACCAGCAGAGATAGCCGCCGCGGTACGCAGTATTTT.

The chain has TRBV7-2 and TRBJ1-6; TRBD1 matches at 10 bases. Germline loops: CDR1 SGHTA, CDR2 FQGNSA. The length of the CDR3 is 14 residues. V shed 5 bases, J shed 12 bases, and the junction held 7 bases outside the gene matches. CDR3 in DNA: TGTGCCAGCAGCCGGGACAGGGGATCGGAACCCCTCCACTTT. Translating it yields CASSRDRGSEPLHF.

The chain carries TRBV29-1 and TRBJ2-7; 10 bases fit TRBD1. Trimming at V came to 2 bases and at J to 2 bases, leaving 9 bases not matched to a gene. This CDR3 region has 16 residues. Germline V CDR1 and CDR2: SQVTM, ANQGSEA. The CDR3 nucleotides read TGCAGCGTTGAACCCTGGACAGGGGGAACCCCCTACGAGCAGTACTTC. It codes for CSVEPWTGGTPYEQYF.

CDR3 nucleotide sequence: TGTGCCAGCTCTAGACAGTCTGGCGGAAACACCATATATTTT. Its translation is CASSRQSGGNTIYF. The chain carries TRBV18 and TRBJ1-3; D perhaps matches TRBD1 (5 bases). V lost 6 bases and J lost 4, with 13 bases in between. The CDR3 covers 14 residues. Germline CDR1 reads KGHSH; CDR2 reads LQKENI. Looking up the rest from reference TRBV18 and TRBJ1-3 gives the full variable domain: NAGVMQNPRHLVRRRGQEARLRCSPMKGHSHVYWYRQLPEEGLKFMVYLQKENIIDESGMPKERFSAEFPKEGPSILRIQQVVRGDSAAYFCASSRQSGGNTIYFGEGSWLTVV.

The gene calls are TRBV27 and TRBJ2-3; 12 bases fit TRBD2. The germline gives CDR1 MNHEY, CDR2 SMNVEV (reference sequence). Trimming took 4 bases from V and 4 from J; bases not matched to a gene: 6. The CDR3 sequence is 16 residues long. CDR3 region: CASSSRLAGVPDTQYF. The DNA for the CDR3 is TGTGCCAGCAGTTCCCGACTAGCGGGAGTCCCAGATACGCAGTATTTT.

The J gene is TRBJ2-2, the V gene TRBV5-6; D is perhaps TRBD1 or TRBD2 (5 bases each). Looked up from germline, CDR1 is SGHDT and CDR2 is YYEEEE. Between the trimmed V and J ends, which lost 1 base and 4 bases, there was a span of 14 bases. This CDR3 is built from 16 residues. CDR3 DNA sequence: TGTGCCAGCAGCTTGTATGACAGAGGACTCACCGGGGAGCTGTTTTTT. Encoded protein: CASSLYDRGLTGELFF.

The chain links TRBV11-2 to TRBJ2-1; 13 nucleotides line up with TRBD2. Germline CDR1 reads SGHAT; CDR2 reads FQNNGV. This CDR3 is 18 amino acids long. V lost 5 bases and J lost 6; bases outside the gene matches: 13. The CDR3 DNA is TGTGCCAGCAGCCCATGGACTAGCGGGAGAGGGGGTGGCAATGAGCAGTTCTTC. Translating it yields CASSPWTSGRGGGNEQFF.

The J gene is TRBJ1-2, the V gene TRBV5-4, with TRBD1 matching over 8 bases. Germline CDR1 is SGHNT and CDR2 is YYREEE (reference sequence). This CDR3 has 14 amino acids. Trimming at V came to 4 bases and at J to 8 bases, leaving 10 bases not matched to a gene. This CDR3 is CASSPDRVAGGYTF. DNA of the CDR3: TGTGCCAGCAGCCCGGACAGGGTAGCAGGCGGCTACACCTTC.

The chain couples TRBV19 to TRBJ2-2, with D unclear. V lost 3 bases, J lost 1 base, and 6 bases lay in between. Germline V lookup: CDR1 LNHDA, CDR2 SQIVND (reference sequence). The CDR3 loop spans 14 amino acids. CDR3 DNA: TGTGCCAGTAGTATCGGCGGGAACACCGGGGAGCTGTTTTTT. Translating it yields CASSIGGNTGELFF.